A single sample gave rise to the 14 T cell receptor beta chains below, sequenced in a study of T cells after yellow fever vaccination. TCRdb recomputed calls from the 5' RACE reads with MiXCR, one row per CDR3 protein. The sample yields under 50,000 distinct CDR3 sequences, roughly 6.4% seen once. Material: PBMCs, either bulk or a sorted T-cell subset (CD4+, CD8+, memory, or dextramer-sorted; not recorded which), obtained 45 days after the yellow fever booster vaccination. These receptors all stem from a man aged 25-45 years who received the YFV17D yellow fever vaccine.

This clonotype occurred many times. The CDR3 nucleotides are TGTGCCAGCGGAGACAGGGGCGAGCAGTACTTC. It yields the protein CASGDRGEQYF. The V call is TRBV27, the J call TRBJ2-7, with TRBD1 matching over 8 bases. The V gene end was trimmed by 8 bases and the J gene end by 6 bases; junction bases not matched to a gene: 3. CDR3 length equals 11 residues. Germline assignment: CDR1 MNHEY and CDR2 SMNVEV (reference sequence).

This chain uses TRBV20-1 with TRBJ2-5; 9 nucleotides agree with TRBD2. Germline V gene data show CDR1 as DFQATT and CDR2 as SNEGSKA (reference sequence). The CDR3 totals 14 residues. J was trimmed by 5 bases and V by 1 base; bases with no gene match: 5. CDR3 residues: CSARVLAGAETQYF. The CDR3 DNA follows: TGCAGTGCTAGAGTGTTAGCGGGAGCGGAGACCCAGTACTTC.

This clonotype was counted only a few times. This chain connects TRBV9 to TRBJ2-6; the D is unclear. CDR1 and CDR2 (germline): SGDLS, YYNGEE. The length of the CDR3 is 14 residues. With 4 bases removed from V and 4 bases from J, the gap between germline ends came to 9 bases. CDR3 nucleotides: TGTGCCAGCAGCATCACCCTGGGGGCCAACGTCCTGACTTTC. This translates into CASSITLGANVLTF.

Many counts were recorded for this clonotype. The chain joins TRBV2 to TRBJ1-2; no reliable D call. Germline V CDR1 and CDR2: SNHLY, FYNNEI. The CDR3 runs to 13 residues. V lost 7 bases and J 1 base, leaving 10 bases between the germline ends. The CDR3 here is CASNYLGNYGYTF. The CDR3 nucleotides are TGTGCCAGCAATTATTTGGGTAACTATGGCTACACCTTC.

This clonotype was counted at least ten times. V and J are TRBV5-1 and TRBJ2-3; 7 nucleotides align to TRBD1. Trimming cost V 5 bases and J 2 bases; bases outside gene matches: 5. CDR1 and CDR2 from the germline V gene are SGHRS and YFSETQ. The CDR3 has 14 amino acids. CDR3 coding DNA: TGCGCCAGCAGTTTGACAGGGCACACAGATACGCAGTATTTT. The encoded protein is CASSLTGHTDTQYF.

The chain joins TRBV20-1 to TRBJ2-7; 14 bases line up with TRBD2. Germline values: CDR1 DFQATT, CDR2 SNEGSKA (reference sequence). V trimming: 1 base; J trimming: 3 bases; junction bases outside the gene matches: 2. The length of the CDR3 is 15 residues. The DNA for the CDR3 is TGCAGTGCTAGAGCCGGGACTAGCGGGAGCTACGAGCAGTACTTC. Translated: CSARAGTSGSYEQYF.

This clonotype occurred many times. The chain is built from TRBV7-6 and TRBJ1-5; D not certain. Germline V lookup: CDR1 SGHVS, CDR2 FNYEAQ. The CDR3 spans 13 residues. Trimming removed 6 bases from V and 1 base from J, with 7 bases in between. CDR3 amino acids: CASRQKSNQPQHF. CDR3 coding DNA: TGTGCCAGCAGGCAGAAAAGCAATCAGCCCCAGCATTTT.

This clonotype was seen at least ten times. This sequence joins TRBV5-1 and TRBJ1-2; D perhaps matches TRBD1 (5 bases). Trimming shortened V by 4 bases and J by 6 bases, and 19 bases separated the two germline ends. The CDR3 consists of 15 residues. Germline V gene data show CDR1 as SGHRS and CDR2 as YFSETQ. CDR3 residues: CASSPNLDRRNGYTF. CDR3 DNA sequence: TGCGCCAGCAGCCCTAACCTCGACAGACGAAATGGCTACACCTTC.

This clonotype was counted many times. The CDR3: CAISLAGGPYNEQFF. As DNA, the CDR3 is TGTGCCATCAGTCTAGCGGGAGGGCCCTACAATGAGCAGTTCTTC. The chain carries TRBV10-3 and TRBJ2-1, with TRBD2 matching over 12 bases. Germline CDR1 is ENHRY and CDR2 is SYGVKD. The CDR3 totals 15 residues. With 5 bases clipped from V and 2 bases from J, the junction kept 1 base outside the gene matches.

This clonotype has ten or more counts. The chain couples TRBV29-1 to TRBJ2-3; D uncertain. Trimming took 8 bases from V and 4 from J, leaving 16 bases between them. Germline V gene sequence: CDR1 SQVTM, CDR2 ANQGSEA. The CDR3 loop spans 13 amino acids. The CDR3 DNA follows: TGCAGCCCCCGGATGGCTGGGGCAGATACGCAGTATTTT. This codes for CSPRMAGADTQYF.

Many counts were recorded for this clonotype. The V and J genes are TRBV2 and TRBJ1-1, with D unresolved. V was trimmed by 1 base and J by 0 bases, leaving 3 bases between them. The CDR3 totals 13 residues. Germline V lookup: CDR1 SNHLY, CDR2 FYNNEI. DNA of the CDR3: TGTGCCAGCAGTGAAGGGCTGAACACTGAAGCTTTCTTT. Translating gives CASSEGLNTEAFF.

This clonotype was seen a handful of times. The rearrangement uses TRBV28 and TRBJ2-7; D is unclear. Trimming shortened V by 2 bases and J by 4 bases, and 6 bases separated the two germline ends. Germline V gene data show CDR1 as MDHEN and CDR2 as SYDVKM. This CDR3 is 12 amino acids long. The CDR3 loop reads CASSLNWYEQYF. In DNA form, the CDR3 reads TGTGCCAGCAGTTTAAATTGGTACGAGCAGTACTTC.

This chain connects TRBV19 to TRBJ2-4, with D tentatively TRBD1 (5 bases). Germline assignment: CDR1 LNHDA and CDR2 SQIVND (reference sequence). The CDR3 totals 12 residues. The CDR3 DNA sequence: TGTGACACCTCCCAGGGTGGAAACATTCAGTACTTC. This codes for CDTSQGGNIQYF.

CDR3 DNA: TGTGCCAGCAGTCGGACTTCAAGCACAGATACGCAGTATTTT. This gives the protein CASSRTSSTDTQYF. V usage is TRBV12-3 or TRBV12-4 and J usage is TRBJ2-3, with D tentatively TRBD2 (5 bases). The length of the CDR3 is 14 residues. V was cut by 5 bases and J by 0 bases, with 9 bases left in between.